The entry below describes one TCR beta chain. This specimen comes from a study of T-cell reconstitution after alpha-beta-depleted transplantation in children. The CDR3 extends over 14 amino acids. V lost 5 bases, J lost 4 bases, and 12 bases lay in between. Germline V gene lookup returns CDR1 SGHTA and CDR2 FQGNSA. Preparation of the TCRbeta library involved a method that used unique molecular identifiers. TCRdb re-analysed the PCR reads in MiXCR, keeping a single row per CDR3 protein. The sample holds some 400,000 distinct CDR3 sequences, about 20% seen once. This rearrangement joins TRBV7-2 to TRBJ2-1, with D possibly being TRBD2 (6 bases). This TCR was recovered from a human donor who donated a stem cell graft to a child with acute myeloid leukemia. The sequences come from PBMCs from the stem cell graft donor, collected from the stem cell graft. CDR3 residues: CASSRRDWYNEQFF. CDR3 DNA: TGTGCCAGCAGCCGCCGGGACTGGTACAATGAGCAGTTCTTC.